These 20 T cell receptor beta chains came from one sample sequenced in a study of identical twins. TCRdb processed the 5' RACE reads anew with MiXCR; each CDR3 protein has one entry. There are 1.5 million to 2 million distinct CDR3 sequences in the sample; around a third occur only once, and approximately 0.25% lies in the top ten. Material for sequencing was cord blood. The receptors here all came from a newborn girl in good health.

The rearrangement uses TRBV12-5 and TRBJ2-7; the match to TRBD2 covers 10 bases. Unmatched junction bases numbered 3, after V lost 4 bases and J lost 0 bases. The length of the CDR3 is 15 residues. Germline V gene lookup returns CDR1 LGHNT and CDR2 FRNRAP. CDR3 amino acids: CASGCGTSVSYEQYF. In nucleotides, the CDR3 is TGTGCTAGTGGTTGCGGGACTAGCGTCTCCTACGAGCAGTACTTC.

This clonotype has a count of ten or more. This chain connects TRBV12-3 or TRBV12-4 to TRBJ2-5, with unresolved D. This CDR3 comprises 14 residues. V was shortened by 3 bases and J by 0 bases, with 8 bases between the two germline ends. The CDR3 reads CASSFLGYQETQYF. The CDR3 bases are TGTGCCAGCAGTTTCCTAGGGTACCAAGAGACCCAGTACTTC.

This clonotype was counted between two and nine times. This chain connects TRBV28 to TRBJ2-1; 10 positions match TRBD2. The better agreement between TRBJ2-7 and the DNA end casts doubt on the J call. Germline CDR1 MDHEN, CDR2 SYDVKM. The CDR3 contains 20 residues. CDR3 sequence reads: CASSFRPGLAHISSYNEQYF. CDR3 nucleotides: TGTGCCAGCAGTTTTAGGCCGGGACTAGCGCATATTAGCTCCTACAATGAGCAGTACTTC.

The table lists this clonotype with a few counts. V usage is TRBV7-9 and J usage is TRBJ1-4, with D unclear. The CDR3 sequence is 18 residues long. Germline CDR1 SEHNR, CDR2 FQNEAQ (reference sequence). Trimming took 4 bases from V and 0 from J, leaving 18 bases between them. CDR3 protein: CASSYHWVLNATNEKLFF. CDR3 bases: TGTGCCAGCAGCTACCATTGGGTCCTTAATGCAACTAATGAAAAACTGTTTTTT.

V usage is TRBV20-1 and J usage is TRBJ2-3, with 12 bases matching TRBD1. CDR1 and CDR2 from the germline V gene are DFQATT and SNEGSKA (reference sequence). CDR3 length: 16 amino acids. V lost 0 bases, J lost 5 bases, and 6 bases stayed unmatched. CDR3 amino acids: CSARDRDRGLGDTQYF. The DNA of the CDR3 is TGCAGTGCTAGAGATCGGGACAGGGGGCTAGGAGATACGCAGTATTTT.

The V gene is TRBV21-1, the J gene TRBJ1-1; the D segment call TRBD1 is taken from the table without a DNA check. TRBV21-1 is noted as a pseudogene. The CDR3 length is 15 residues. CDR3 protein: CASSNASGPGTEAFF. The DNA of the CDR3 is TGTGCCAGCAGCAATGCCTCCGGCCCGGGCACTGAAGCTTTCTTT.

This chain links TRBV27 with TRBJ1-4, with D maybe TRBD1 (5 bases). The CDR3 loop spans 18 amino acids. Trimming stripped 7 bases from V and 0 bases from J, with 21 bases between. CDR1 MNHEY and CDR2 SMNVEV come from the germline V gene (reference sequence). CDR3 in DNA: TGTGCCAGCACCCCTGCAGGGTTCGGAGGCGCAACTAATGAAAAACTGTTTTTT. It yields the protein CASTPAGFGGATNEKLFF. Complete variable domain (other parts from reference TRBV27 and TRBJ1-4): EAQVTQNPRYLITVTGKKLTVTCSQNMNHEYMSWYRQDPGLGLRQIYYSMNVEVTDKGDVPEGYKVSRKEKRNFPLILESPSPNQTSLYFCASTPAGFGGATNEKLFFGSGTQLSVL.

The J gene is TRBJ1-1, the V gene TRBV20-1; D unresolved. Germline CDR1 and CDR2: DFQATT and SNEGSKA (reference sequence). V was cut by 6 bases and J by 3 bases, with 11 bases left in between. The CDR3 is 12 residues long. This CDR3 reads CSAKTWDTEAFF. The CDR3 DNA reads TGCAGTGCCAAAACCTGGGACACTGAAGCTTTCTTT.

J is TRBJ1-5 and V is TRBV12-3 or TRBV12-4; D not resolved. V lost 0 bases, J lost 6 bases, and 15 bases lay in between. This CDR3 contains 16 residues. As DNA, the CDR3 is TGTGCCAGCAGTTTAGCGCTAACGGCAGTTCCTCAGCCCCAGCATTTT. Amino acid sequence: CASSLALTAVPQPQHF.

Comment on this clonotype: It may be a read error: a sequence one base away is much more abundant. J is TRBJ2-7 and V is TRBV29-1; maybe TRBD2 (6 bases). This CDR3 region has 14 residues. Germline lookup yields CDR1 SQVTM and CDR2 ANQGSEA. The CDR3, as DNA: TGCAGCATTGAAAGTGGCGGGGTGACCTACGAGCAGTACTTC. It codes for CSIESGGVTYEQYF.

This clonotype showed up just a few times. This sequence joins TRBV5-1 and TRBJ1-4, with D possibly TRBD1 on 6 matching bases. The CDR3 length is 12 residues. Trimming left V 4 bases short and J 12 bases short, with 13 bases between. The germline CDR1 and CDR2 sequences are SGHRS and YFSETQ. The CDR3 loop reads CASSQGQRQLFF. In DNA form, the CDR3 reads TGCGCCAGCAGCCAAGGACAGCGTCAACTGTTTTTT. Full variable domain (rest looked up from reference TRBV5-1 and TRBJ1-4): KAGVTQTPRYLIKTRGQQVTLSCSPISGHRSVSWYQQTPGQGLQFLFEYFSETQRNKGNFPGRFSGRQFSNSRSEMNVSTLELGDSALYLCASSQGQRQLFFGSGTQLSVL.

This chain joins TRBV5-1 and TRBJ2-7, with 12 bases that match TRBD2. Per germline, CDR1 SGHRS and CDR2 YFSETQ. V lost 1 base to trimming and J lost 7 bases; unmatched junction nucleotides: 9. This CDR3 comprises 16 residues. The CDR3 sequence is CASSLPWTSGDNEQYF. For the CDR3, the DNA is TGCGCCAGCAGCTTGCCTTGGACTAGCGGGGACAATGAGCAGTACTTC.

The J gene is TRBJ1-2, the V gene TRBV13; TRBD1 is a possible D gene (5 bases). Between the trimmed V and J ends, which lost 5 bases and 3 bases, there was a span of 13 bases. The germline V gene has CDR1 PRHDT and CDR2 FYEKMQ (reference sequence). The CDR3 totals 14 residues. The CDR3 is CASSDTWGDYGYTF. DNA of the CDR3: TGTGCCAGCAGCGATACGTGGGGGGACTATGGCTACACCTTC.

J is TRBJ2-3 and V is TRBV7-2; TRBD1 matches at 8 bases. Germline lookup yields CDR1 SGHTA and CDR2 FQGNSA. The trim removed 4 bases at V and 1 base at J, leaving 10 bases unmatched. This CDR3 region has 17 residues. CDR3 residues: CASSYSLPGQGTDTQYF. CDR3 coding DNA: TGTGCCAGCAGCTATTCTCTTCCGGGACAGGGCACAGATACGCAGTATTTT.

V and J are TRBV29-1 and TRBJ2-7; TRBD1 matches 7 bases. J lost 10 bases, V lost 5 bases, and 5 bases had no gene match. The germline CDR1 and CDR2 sequences are SQVTM and ANQGSEA. This CDR3 has 10 residues. The CDR3: CSVRQGSQYF. The CDR3 region has the DNA TGCAGCGTTCGACAGGGATCTCAGTACTTC.

Ten or more counts support this clonotype. Since a much larger clone is just one base distant, this may be a read error. This sequence joins TRBV20-1 and TRBJ2-1; 8 bases agree with TRBD2. The J call may be incorrect, as the DNA end agrees better with TRBJ2-7. CDR1 and CDR2 from the germline V gene are DFQATT and SNEGSKA (reference sequence). There are 13 residues in the CDR3. The CDR3 DNA reads TGCAGTGCTAGCGGGGGGGCCTACAATGAGCAGTACTTC. It yields the protein CSASGGAYNEQYF.

The J gene is TRBJ2-7, the V gene TRBV28, with D hard to call. Germline CDR1 reads MDHEN; CDR2 reads SYDVKM. The CDR3 consists of 12 residues. V lost 7 bases and J 2 bases, leaving 9 bases between the germline ends. CDR3 sequence: CASMPAAYEQYF. CDR3 coding DNA: TGTGCCAGCATGCCTGCCGCCTACGAGCAGTACTTC.

This clonotype was found many times. The chain is built from TRBV12-3 or TRBV12-4 and TRBJ2-5; 7 positions match TRBD1. This CDR3 spans 14 amino acids. J gave up 1 base and V 5 bases, and 4 bases lay outside the gene matches. CDR3 in amino acids: CASSPGQAQETQYF. The CDR3 DNA follows: TGTGCCAGCAGTCCTGGACAGGCCCAAGAGACCCAGTACTTC.

Points on this clonotype: A read error is possible here, since a much larger clone lies one base away. The genes are TRBV3-1 and TRBJ2-1; 9 bases match TRBD2. Per the germline V gene, CDR1 is LGHDT and CDR2 is YNNKEL (reference sequence). V lost 7 bases to trimming and J lost 11 bases; unmatched junction nucleotides: 3. The CDR3 runs to 11 residues. As DNA, the CDR3 is TGTGCCAGCACCCTAGCGGGGAAGCAGTTCTTC. Translated: CASTLAGKQFF.

This chain connects TRBV6-6 to TRBJ2-2; TRBD1 matches 7 bases. Germline assignment: CDR1 MNHNY and CDR2 SVGAGI (reference sequence). This CDR3 spans 13 amino acids. The ends lost 4 bases at V and 11 bases at J; junction bases unmatched: 7. CDR3 sequence: CASSSLTGLELFF. CDR3 DNA sequence: TGTGCCAGCAGTTCCCTGACAGGGCTAGAGCTGTTTTTT.